This passage covers 12 T cell receptor beta chains from one sample sequenced in a study of blood T cell repertoires in COVID-19. TCRdb keeps only in-frame clones here, not all; method: immunoSEQ multiplex PCR. The table includes 300,000 to 350,000 clones, roughly 85% detected once. Sample: PBMCs or T cells enriched from blood (not recorded which). The receptors stem from a man between 25 and 39 years old who had recovered from COVID-19.

CDR3 in DNA: TGCAGTGCTAGTGGGACTGCTGGGCCCTACGAGCAGTACTTC. This translates into CSASGTAGPYEQYF. The genes are TRBV20-1 and TRBJ2-7, with a tentative D call TRBD2 (6 bases). The germline V and J ends were trimmed by 3 bases and 2 bases, with 14 bases remaining between them. This CDR3 has 14 residues. Per the germline V gene, CDR1 is DFQATT and CDR2 is SNEGSKA (reference sequence).

This clone has just a few counts. The chain recombines TRBV15 with TRBJ2-4; D unclear. Per the germline V gene, CDR1 is LNHNV and CDR2 is YYDKDF (reference sequence). Trimming pared 0 bases from V and 0 bases from J, leaving 12 bases between. This CDR3 spans 17 amino acids. CDR3 amino acids: CATSRDSPRLAKNIQYF. DNA for the CDR3: TGTGCCACCAGCAGAGATTCTCCGAGACTAGCCAAAAACATTCAGTACTTC.

The chain recombines TRBV7-9 with TRBJ1-1, with unresolved D. The CDR3 runs to 13 residues. Trimming shortened V by 3 bases and J by 6 bases, and 11 bases separated the two germline ends. The germline CDR1 and CDR2 sequences are SEHNR and FQNEAQ (reference sequence). The CDR3 loop reads CASSLLTLPEAFF. CDR3 bases: TGTGCCAGCAGCTTGTTGACTCTACCTGAAGCTTTCTTT.

This clone was picked up a small number of times. J is TRBJ1-2 and V is TRBV4-3, with D maybe TRBD1 (5 bases). This CDR3 spans 15 amino acids. Germline V gene sequence: CDR1 LGHNA, CDR2 YSLEER. V was cut by 0 bases and J by 4 bases, with 12 bases left in between. CDR3 amino acids: CASSQDSQGPYGYTF. The CDR3, as DNA: TGCGCCAGCAGCCAAGATTCCCAGGGCCCCTATGGCTACACCTTC.

The rearrangement links TRBV5-4 to TRBJ2-3; 10 nucleotides match TRBD2. J lost 0 bases, V lost 4 bases, and 8 bases had no gene match. Germline V lookup: CDR1 SGHNT, CDR2 YYREEE (reference sequence). The length of the CDR3 is 17 residues. The CDR3 spells CASSLALAGASTDTQYF. The CDR3 DNA reads as TGTGCCAGCAGCCTCGCGCTAGCGGGGGCTAGCACAGATACGCAGTATTTT.

This clone was counted a single time. The chain is built from TRBV11-1 and TRBJ1-3, with 7 bases fitting TRBD1. V lost 3 bases to trimming and J lost 0 bases; unmatched junction nucleotides: 2. Germline CDR1 is SGHAT and CDR2 is FQDESV (reference sequence). CDR3 length equals 15 residues. The CDR3 coding sequence is TGTGCCAGCAGCTTGGGACAGCACTCTGGAAACACCATATATTTT. Protein: CASSLGQHSGNTIYF.

The chain joins TRBV10-3 to TRBJ2-6, with D perhaps TRBD1 (6 bases). Trimming stripped 10 bases from V and 1 base from J, with 23 bases between. This CDR3 is 18 amino acids long. The germline gives CDR1 ENHRY, CDR2 SYGVKD. Here the CDR3 DNA reads TGTGCCACCACCCGGGGCCAAGGGGGATCGTCTGGGGCCAACGTCCTGACTTTC. Its translation: CATTRGQGGSSGANVLTF.

This sequence joins TRBV7-2 and TRBJ1-5; 7 bases map to TRBD1. J gave up 1 base and V 1 base, and 4 bases lay outside the gene matches. Germline V CDR1 and CDR2: SGHTA, FQGNSA. The CDR3 has 16 amino acids. CDR3 in amino acids: CASSLVGGGSNQPQHF. The CDR3 DNA sequence: TGTGCCAGCAGCTTAGTAGGGGGCGGGAGCAATCAGCCCCAGCATTTT.

This chain joins TRBV5-1 and TRBJ2-2; D call uncertain. Trimming left V 7 bases short and J 3 bases short, with 13 bases between. The CDR3 has 14 amino acids. Germline loops: CDR1 SGHRS, CDR2 YFSETQ. CDR3 bases: TGCGCCAGCGCGGAGCAGATTGACACCGGGGAGCTGTTTTTT. It yields the protein CASAEQIDTGELFF.

V gene TRBV11-2 combines with J gene TRBJ1-4; the D gene is possibly TRBD1 (6 bases). Germline CDR1 is SGHAT and CDR2 is FQNNGV. V lost 5 bases, J lost 0 bases, and 19 bases lay in between. The CDR3 contains 18 residues. The CDR3 region has the DNA TGTGCCAGCAGCGCACACAGGACAGCTGGAGCAACTAATGAAAAACTGTTTTTT. Its translation: CASSAHRTAGATNEKLFF.

The chain is built from TRBV27 and TRBJ1-2, with TRBD1 matching 7 bases. The CDR3 length is 15 residues. CDR1 is MNHEY and CDR2 is SMNVEV in the germline V gene (reference sequence). Trimming cost V 2 bases and J 4 bases; bases outside gene matches: 7. The CDR3: CASSLVPGTAYGYTF. The CDR3, as DNA: TGTGCCAGCAGTTTAGTCCCTGGGACAGCCTATGGCTACACCTTC.

The chain links TRBV7-3 to TRBJ2-1, with TRBD1 matching 11 bases. There are 15 residues in the CDR3. CDR1 and CDR2 from the germline V gene are SGHTA and FQGTGA. V gave up 5 bases and J gave up 4 bases; unmatched junction bases: 4. CDR3 in DNA: TGTGCCAGCAGCATAGGACAGGGGGCTTACAATGAGCAGTTCTTC. This codes for CASSIGQGAYNEQFF.